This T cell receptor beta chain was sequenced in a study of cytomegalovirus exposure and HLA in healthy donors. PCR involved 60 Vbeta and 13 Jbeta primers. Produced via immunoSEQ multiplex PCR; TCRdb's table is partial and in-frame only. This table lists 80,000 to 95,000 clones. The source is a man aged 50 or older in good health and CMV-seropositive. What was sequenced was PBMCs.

CDR3 sequence reads: CASSLLAGEGTGELFF. The CDR3 nucleotides are TGTGCCAGCAGCCTTCTAGCGGGAGAGGGGACCGGGGAGCTGTTTTTT. This sequence joins TRBV7-9 and TRBJ2-2; 10 bases line up with TRBD2. The CDR3 spans 16 residues. From germline, CDR1 is SEHNR and CDR2 FQNEAQ (reference sequence). The V and J ends lost 5 bases and 5 bases, in that order; junction bases with no gene match: 8.